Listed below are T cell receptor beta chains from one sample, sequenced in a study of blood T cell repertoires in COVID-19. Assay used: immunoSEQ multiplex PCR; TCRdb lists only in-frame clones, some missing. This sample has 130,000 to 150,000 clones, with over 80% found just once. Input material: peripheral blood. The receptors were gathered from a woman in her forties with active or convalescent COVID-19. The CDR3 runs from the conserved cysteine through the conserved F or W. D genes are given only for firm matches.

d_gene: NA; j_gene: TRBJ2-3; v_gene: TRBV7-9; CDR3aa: CASSSLADTQYF; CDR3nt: TGTGCCAGCAGCTCCTTAGCGGATACGCAGTATTTT
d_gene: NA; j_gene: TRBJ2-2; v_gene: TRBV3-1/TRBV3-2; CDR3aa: CASSLSFAGSVGELFF; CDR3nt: TGTGCCAGCAGCCTGTCCTTTGCAGGGTCGGTCGGGGAGCTGTTTTTT
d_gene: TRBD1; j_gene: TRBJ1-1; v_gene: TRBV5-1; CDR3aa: CASSSRTGARNTEAFF; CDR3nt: TGCGCCAGCAGCTCCCGGACAGGGGCCCGGAACACTGAAGCTTTCTTT
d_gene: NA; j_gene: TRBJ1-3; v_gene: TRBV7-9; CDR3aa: CASSPSGGNTIYF; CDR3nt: TGTGCCAGCAGCCCGAGCGGGGGAAACACCATATATTTT
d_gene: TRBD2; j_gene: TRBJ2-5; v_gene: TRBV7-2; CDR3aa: CASSTGLAGGQETQYF; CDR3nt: TGTGCCAGCAGCACCGGACTAGCGGGGGGGCAAGAGACCCAGTACTTC
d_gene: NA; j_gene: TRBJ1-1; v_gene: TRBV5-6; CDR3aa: CASSLARIREATEAFF; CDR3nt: TGTGCCAGCAGCTTGGCGAGGATCCGGGAGGCTACTGAAGCTTTCTTT
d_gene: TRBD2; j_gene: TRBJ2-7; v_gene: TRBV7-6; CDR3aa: CASSLNSGSGGARAYEQYF; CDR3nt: TGTGCCAGCAGCCTTAATTCAGGTAGCGGGGGGGCGCGGGCCTACGAGCAGTACTTC
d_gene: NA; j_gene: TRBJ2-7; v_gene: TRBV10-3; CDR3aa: CAISGGQLYEQYF; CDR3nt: TGTGCCATCAGTGGCGGACAGCTCTACGAGCAGTACTTC
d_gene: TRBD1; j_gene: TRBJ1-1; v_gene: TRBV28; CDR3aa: CASSLWGQGETEAFF; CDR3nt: TGTGCCAGCAGTTTATGGGGGCAGGGGGAGACTGAAGCTTTCTTT
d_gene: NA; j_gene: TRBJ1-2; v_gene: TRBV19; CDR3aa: CASSIPRGGYTF; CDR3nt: TGTGCCAGTAGTATACCCCGAGGGGGCTACACCTTC
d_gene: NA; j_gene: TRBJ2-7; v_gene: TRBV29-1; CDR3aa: CSALTARTYEQYF; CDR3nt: TGCAGCGCCTTGACAGCGAGGACCTACGAGCAGTACTTC
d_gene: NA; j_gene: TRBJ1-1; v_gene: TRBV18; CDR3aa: CASSRDDRGAFF; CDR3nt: TGTGCCAGCTCACGAGATGACCGGGGAGCTTTCTTT
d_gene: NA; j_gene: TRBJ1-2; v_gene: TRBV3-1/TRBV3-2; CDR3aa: CASSPDSRYGYTF; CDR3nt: TGTGCCAGCAGCCCGGACAGTCGCTATGGCTACACCTTC